The entry that follows covers one T cell receptor beta chain sequence. The sample originates from a study of cytomegalovirus exposure and HLA in healthy donors. All the people who gave samples were healthy bone marrow donors. Trimming took 5 bases from V and 8 from J, leaving 13 bases between them. The germline V gene has CDR1 SGHNT and CDR2 YYREEE (reference sequence). The CDR3 contains 13 residues. Primers: 60 Vbeta forward and 13 Jbeta reverse. Sequencing was performed with immunoSEQ multiplex PCR; in TCRdb, only in-frame clones are kept and a portion is missing. The table includes some 170,000 clones, 80% to 90% detected once.

The TCR originated in a woman between 45 and 65 years old in good health and CMV-seronegative. J is TRBJ1-4 and V is TRBV5-4; D may be TRBD1 (5 bases). Sequencing used PBMCs. This chain's CDR3 is CASSRTSGEKLFF. Written as DNA, the CDR3 is TGTGCCAGCAGTCGGACAAGCGGGGAAAAACTGTTTTTT.